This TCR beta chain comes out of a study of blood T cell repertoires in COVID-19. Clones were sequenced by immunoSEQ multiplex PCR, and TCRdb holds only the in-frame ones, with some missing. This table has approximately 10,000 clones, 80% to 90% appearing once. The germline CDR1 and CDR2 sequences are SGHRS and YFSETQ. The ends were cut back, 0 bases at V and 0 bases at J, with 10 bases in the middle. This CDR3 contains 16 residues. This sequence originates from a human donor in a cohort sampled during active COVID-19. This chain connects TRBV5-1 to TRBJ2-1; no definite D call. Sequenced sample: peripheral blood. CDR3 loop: CASSLAGFSSYNEQFF. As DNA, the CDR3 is TGCGCCAGCAGCTTGGCCGGGTTTAGCTCCTACAATGAGCAGTTCTTC.